This T cell receptor (beta chain) is drawn from a study of T cell responses to AZD1222 COVID-19 vaccine. TCRdb's table, derived via immunoSEQ multiplex PCR, lists solely in-frame clones and lacks some. This sample has about 120,000 clones; about 93% occur once, and the top ten carry 4.5% to 6%. V was cut by 6 bases and J by 3 bases, with 12 bases left in between. The CDR3 sequence is 13 residues long. Germline loops: CDR1 SGHTA, CDR2 FQGNSA. Specimen: peripheral blood, collected 28 days after the second AZD1222 dose. This receptor was taken from an adult who received the AZD1222 COVID-19 vaccine. The chain carries TRBV7-2 and TRBJ2-7; D gene ambiguous. CDR3 bases: TGTGCCAGCAGTGACCGGGTAGGCTACGAGCAGTACTTC. Its protein product is CASSDRVGYEQYF.